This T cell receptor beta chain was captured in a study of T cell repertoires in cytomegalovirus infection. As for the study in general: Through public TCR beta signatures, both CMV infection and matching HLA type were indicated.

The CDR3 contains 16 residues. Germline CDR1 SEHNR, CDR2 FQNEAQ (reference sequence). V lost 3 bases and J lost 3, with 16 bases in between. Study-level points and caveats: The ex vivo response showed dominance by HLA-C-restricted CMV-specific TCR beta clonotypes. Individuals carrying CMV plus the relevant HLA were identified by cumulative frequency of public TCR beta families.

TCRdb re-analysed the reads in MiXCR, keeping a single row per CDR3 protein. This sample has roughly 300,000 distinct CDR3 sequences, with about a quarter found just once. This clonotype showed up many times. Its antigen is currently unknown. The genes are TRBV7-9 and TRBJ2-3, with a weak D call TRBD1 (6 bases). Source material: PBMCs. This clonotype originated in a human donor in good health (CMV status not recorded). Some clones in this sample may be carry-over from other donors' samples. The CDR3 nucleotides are TGTGCCAGCAGCTTCTACCAGGGACACGGAACAGATACGCAGTATTTT. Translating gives CASSFYQGHGTDTQYF.